The clone carrying this T cell receptor beta chain was detected only once. The entry originates in a study of identical twins. TCRdb reprocessed the 5' RACE reads with MiXCR, giving one entry per CDR3 protein. The sample lists roughly 1,500,000 distinct CDR3 sequences; about 31% were seen once. Sequencing was carried out using cord blood. This receptor was obtained from a newborn girl in good health.

CDR3 DNA sequence: TGTGCCAGCAGCTTAAAATATGTGAACACTGAAGCTTTCTTT. Residues: CASSLKYVNTEAFF. The chain is built from TRBV11-2 and TRBJ1-1, with no clear D. Trimming pared 2 bases from V and 0 bases from J, leaving 7 bases between. The V gene's germline CDR1 is SGHAT and CDR2 FQNNGV. The CDR3 length is 14 residues.